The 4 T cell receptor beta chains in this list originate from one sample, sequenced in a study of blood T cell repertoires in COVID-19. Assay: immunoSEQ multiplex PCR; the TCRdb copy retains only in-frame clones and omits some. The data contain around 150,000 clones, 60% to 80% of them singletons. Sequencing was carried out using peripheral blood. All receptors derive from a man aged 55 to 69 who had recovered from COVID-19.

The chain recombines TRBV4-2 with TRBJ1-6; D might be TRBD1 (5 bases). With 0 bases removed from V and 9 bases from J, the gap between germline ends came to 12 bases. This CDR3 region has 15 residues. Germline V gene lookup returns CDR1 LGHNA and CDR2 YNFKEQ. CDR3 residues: CASSQDWGEGSPLHF. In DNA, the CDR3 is TGTGCCAGCAGCCAAGATTGGGGGGAAGGTTCACCCCTCCACTTT.

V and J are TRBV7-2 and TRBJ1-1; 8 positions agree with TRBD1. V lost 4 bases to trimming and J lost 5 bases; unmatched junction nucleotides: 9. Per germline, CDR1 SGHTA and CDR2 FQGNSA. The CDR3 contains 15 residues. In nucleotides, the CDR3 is TGTGCCAGCAGCTCCCGGACAGGGAGGCGGACTGAAGCTTTCTTT. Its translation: CASSSRTGRRTEAFF.

The CDR3 sequence: CASSKQTGAHGELFF. The CDR3 DNA reads as TGTGCCAGCAGCAAACAGACAGGGGCGCACGGGGAGCTGTTTTTT. V is TRBV7-2 and J is TRBJ2-2, with 8 bases aligning to TRBD1. Germline V gives CDR1 SGHTA, CDR2 FQGNSA. J gave up 7 bases and V 5 bases, and 9 bases lay outside the gene matches. The CDR3 contains 15 residues.

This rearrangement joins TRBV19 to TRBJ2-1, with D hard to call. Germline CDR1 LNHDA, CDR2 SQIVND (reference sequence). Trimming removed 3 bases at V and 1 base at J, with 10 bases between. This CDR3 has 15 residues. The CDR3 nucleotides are TGTGCCAGTAGTATTTGGCAGAATTCCTACAATGAGCAGTTCTTC. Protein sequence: CASSIWQNSYNEQFF.